This record covers a single T cell receptor (beta chain). Its target is not known. The data were taken from a study of cytomegalovirus exposure and HLA in healthy donors. Study-wide context: Unique TCR beta sequences numbering 95 million to 130 million came from approximately 180 million T cells in an earlier analysis. Overall study findings and caveats: TCR beta V segments were, for the most part, productive about 90% or about 30% of the time in an earlier analysis. A later look showed TCR association rates differing by HLA locus, highest for DRB1 and lowest for HLA-C. When presence/absence was analysed, sequencing depth was taken to be roughly uniform across donors.

Germline V gene sequence: CDR1 MNHEY, CDR2 SMNVEV (reference sequence). With 3 bases clipped from V and 8 bases from J, the junction kept 10 bases outside the gene matches. This CDR3 region has 16 residues. In the PCR, 60 Vbeta and 13 Jbeta primers were used. Clones were read by immunoSEQ multiplex PCR, and TCRdb kept only the in-frame ones, dropping some. The sample carries a few hundred thousand clones, about 87% recorded once. Sequenced: PBMCs. The V call is TRBV27, the J call TRBJ1-6; 7 positions match TRBD1. This TCR was recovered from a young woman in good health and CMV-seronegative. The CDR3 region is CASSLFFGQGDSPLHF. In DNA form, the CDR3 reads TGTGCCAGCAGTTTGTTTTTTGGGCAGGGGGATTCACCCCTCCACTTT.